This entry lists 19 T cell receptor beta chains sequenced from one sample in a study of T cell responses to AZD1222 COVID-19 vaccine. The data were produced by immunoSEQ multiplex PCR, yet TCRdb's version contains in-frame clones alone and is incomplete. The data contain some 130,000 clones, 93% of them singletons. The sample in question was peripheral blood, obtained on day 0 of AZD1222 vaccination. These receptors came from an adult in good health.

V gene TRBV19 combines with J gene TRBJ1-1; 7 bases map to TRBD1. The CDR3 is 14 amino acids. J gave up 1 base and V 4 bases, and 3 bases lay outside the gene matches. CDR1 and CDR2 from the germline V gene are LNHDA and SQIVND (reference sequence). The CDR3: CASSRGQRNTEAFF. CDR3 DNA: TGTGCCAGTAGTAGGGGACAGAGGAACACTGAAGCTTTCTTT. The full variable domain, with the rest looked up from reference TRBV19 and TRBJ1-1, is DGGITQSPKYLFRKEGQNVTLSCEQNLNHDAMYWYRQDPGQGLRLIYYSQIVNDFQKGDIAEGYSVSREKKESFPLTVTSAQKNPTAFYLCASSRGQRNTEAFFGQGTRLTVV.

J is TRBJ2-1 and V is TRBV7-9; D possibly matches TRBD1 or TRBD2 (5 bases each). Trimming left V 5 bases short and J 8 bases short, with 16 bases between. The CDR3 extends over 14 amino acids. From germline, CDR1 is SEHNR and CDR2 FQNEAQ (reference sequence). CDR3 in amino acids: CASSHPGKGHEQFF. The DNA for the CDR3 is TGTGCCAGCAGCCACCCCGGGAAGGGACATGAGCAGTTCTTC.

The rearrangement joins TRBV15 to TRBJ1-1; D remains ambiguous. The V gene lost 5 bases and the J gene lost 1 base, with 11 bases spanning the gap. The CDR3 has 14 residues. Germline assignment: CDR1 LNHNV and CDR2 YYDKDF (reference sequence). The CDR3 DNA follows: TGTGCCACCAGCCGGAGGGAGAAGAACACTGAAGCTTTCTTT. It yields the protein CATSRREKNTEAFF.

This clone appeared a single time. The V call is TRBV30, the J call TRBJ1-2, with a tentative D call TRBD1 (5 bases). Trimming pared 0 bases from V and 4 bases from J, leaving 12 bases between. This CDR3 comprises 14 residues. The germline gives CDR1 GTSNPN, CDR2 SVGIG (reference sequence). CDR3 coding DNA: TGTGCCTGGAGTGTACTGTCTGGGGGCTATGGCTACACCTTC. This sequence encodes CAWSVLSGGYGYTF.

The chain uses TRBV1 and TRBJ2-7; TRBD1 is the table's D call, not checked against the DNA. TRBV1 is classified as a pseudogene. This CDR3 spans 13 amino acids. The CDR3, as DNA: TGCACCAGCAGCCCTACAGGGACATACGAGCAGTACTTC. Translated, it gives CTSSPTGTYEQYF.

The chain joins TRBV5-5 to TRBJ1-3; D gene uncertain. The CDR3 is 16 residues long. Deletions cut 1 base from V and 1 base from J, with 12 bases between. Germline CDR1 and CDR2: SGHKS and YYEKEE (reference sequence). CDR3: CASSLSTTTSGNTIYF. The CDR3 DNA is TGTGCCAGCAGCTTGAGCACTACCACGTCTGGAAACACCATATATTTT.

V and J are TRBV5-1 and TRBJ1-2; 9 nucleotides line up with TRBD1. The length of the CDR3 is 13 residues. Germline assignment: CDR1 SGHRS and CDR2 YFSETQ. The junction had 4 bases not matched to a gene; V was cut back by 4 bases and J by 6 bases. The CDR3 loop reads CASSTRTGDGYTF. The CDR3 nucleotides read TGCGCCAGCAGCACCCGGACAGGGGATGGCTACACCTTC.

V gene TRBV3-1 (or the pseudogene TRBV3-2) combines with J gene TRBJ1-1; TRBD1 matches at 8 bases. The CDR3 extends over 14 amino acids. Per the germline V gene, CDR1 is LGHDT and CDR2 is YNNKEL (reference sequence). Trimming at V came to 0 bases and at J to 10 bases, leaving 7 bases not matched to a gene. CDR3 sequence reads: CASSQDGWTGLAFF. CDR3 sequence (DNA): TGTGCCAGCAGCCAAGATGGGTGGACAGGGCTAGCTTTCTTT.

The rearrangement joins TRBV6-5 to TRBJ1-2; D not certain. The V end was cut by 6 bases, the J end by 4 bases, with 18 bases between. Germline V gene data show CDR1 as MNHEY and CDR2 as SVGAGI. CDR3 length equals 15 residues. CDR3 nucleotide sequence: TGTGCCAGCAGCCCCACCGACCAATTTTCCTATGGCTACACCTTC. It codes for CASSPTDQFSYGYTF.

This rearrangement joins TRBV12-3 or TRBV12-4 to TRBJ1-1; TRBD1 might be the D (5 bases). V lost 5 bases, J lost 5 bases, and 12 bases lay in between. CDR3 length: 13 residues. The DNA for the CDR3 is TGTGCCAGCAGTCCCCGGGGGGAAACTGAAGCTTTCTTT. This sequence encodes CASSPRGETEAFF.

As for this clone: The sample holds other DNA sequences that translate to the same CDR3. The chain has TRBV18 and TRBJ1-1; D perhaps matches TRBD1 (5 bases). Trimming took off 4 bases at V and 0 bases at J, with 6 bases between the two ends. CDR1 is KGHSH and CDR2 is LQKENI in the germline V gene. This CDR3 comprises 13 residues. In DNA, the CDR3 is TGTGCCAGCTCACAGGGGATGAACACTGAAGCTTTCTTT. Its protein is CASSQGMNTEAFF.

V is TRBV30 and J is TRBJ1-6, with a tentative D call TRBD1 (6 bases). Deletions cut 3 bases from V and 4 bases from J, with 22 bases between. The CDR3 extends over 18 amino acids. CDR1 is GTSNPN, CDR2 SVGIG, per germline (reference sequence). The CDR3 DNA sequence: TGTGCCTGGAGGCACAACCCCCGACAGGAGGGGTATAATTCACCCCTCCACTTT. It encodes CAWRHNPRQEGYNSPLHF.

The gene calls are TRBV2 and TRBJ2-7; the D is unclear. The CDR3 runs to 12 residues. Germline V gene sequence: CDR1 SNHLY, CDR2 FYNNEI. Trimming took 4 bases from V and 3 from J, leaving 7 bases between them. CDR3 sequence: CASSAGSYEQYF. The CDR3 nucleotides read TGTGCCAGCAGTGCAGGAAGCTACGAGCAGTACTTC.

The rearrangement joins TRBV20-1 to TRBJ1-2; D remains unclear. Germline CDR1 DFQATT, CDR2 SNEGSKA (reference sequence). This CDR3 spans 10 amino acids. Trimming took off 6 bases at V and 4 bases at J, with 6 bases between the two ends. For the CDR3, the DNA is TGCAGTGCACCCCCCTATGGCTACACCTTC. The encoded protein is CSAPPYGYTF.

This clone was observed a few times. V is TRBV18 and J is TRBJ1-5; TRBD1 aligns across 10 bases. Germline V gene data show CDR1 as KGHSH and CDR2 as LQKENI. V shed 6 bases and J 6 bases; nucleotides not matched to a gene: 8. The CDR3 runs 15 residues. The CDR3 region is CASSLDRGLVQPQHF. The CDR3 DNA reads TGTGCCAGCTCCCTTGACAGGGGGCTTGTTCAGCCCCAGCATTTT. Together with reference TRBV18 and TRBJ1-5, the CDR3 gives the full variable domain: NAGVMQNPRHLVRRRGQEARLRCSPMKGHSHVYWYRQLPEEGLKFMVYLQKENIIDESGMPKERFSAEFPKEGPSILRIQQVVRGDSAAYFCASSLDRGLVQPQHFGDGTRLSIL.

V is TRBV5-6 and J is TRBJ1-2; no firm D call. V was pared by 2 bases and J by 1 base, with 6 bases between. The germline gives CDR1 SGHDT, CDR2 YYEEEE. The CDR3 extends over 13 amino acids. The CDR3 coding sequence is TGTGCCAGCAGCTTAAAGTTTAACTATGGCTACACCTTC. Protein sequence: CASSLKFNYGYTF.

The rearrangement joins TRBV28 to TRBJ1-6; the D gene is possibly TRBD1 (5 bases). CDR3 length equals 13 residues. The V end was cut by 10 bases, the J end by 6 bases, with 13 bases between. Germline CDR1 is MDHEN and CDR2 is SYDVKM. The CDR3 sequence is CATLQGFNSPLHF. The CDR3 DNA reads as TGTGCCACCCTCCAGGGATTTAATTCACCCCTCCACTTT.

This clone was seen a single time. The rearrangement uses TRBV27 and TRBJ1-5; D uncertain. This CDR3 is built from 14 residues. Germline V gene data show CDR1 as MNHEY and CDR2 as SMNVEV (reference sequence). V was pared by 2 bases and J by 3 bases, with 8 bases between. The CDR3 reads CASSLSSYNQPQHF. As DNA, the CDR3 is TGTGCCAGCAGTTTAAGTTCCTACAATCAGCCCCAGCATTTT.

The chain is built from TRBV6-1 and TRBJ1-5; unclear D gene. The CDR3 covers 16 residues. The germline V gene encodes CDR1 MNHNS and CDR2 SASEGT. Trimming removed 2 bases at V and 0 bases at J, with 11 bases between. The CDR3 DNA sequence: TGTGCCAGCAGTGAACGTTCAGGCCCTAGCAATCAGCCCCAGCATTTT. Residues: CASSERSGPSNQPQHF.